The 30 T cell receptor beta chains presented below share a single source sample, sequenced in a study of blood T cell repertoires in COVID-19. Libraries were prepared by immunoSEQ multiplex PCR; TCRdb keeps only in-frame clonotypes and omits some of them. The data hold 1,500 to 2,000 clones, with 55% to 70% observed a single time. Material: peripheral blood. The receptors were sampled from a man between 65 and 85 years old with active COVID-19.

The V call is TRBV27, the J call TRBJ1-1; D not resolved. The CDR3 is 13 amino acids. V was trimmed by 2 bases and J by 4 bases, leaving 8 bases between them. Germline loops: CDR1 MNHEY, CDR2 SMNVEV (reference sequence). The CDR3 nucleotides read TGTGCCAGCAGTTTAAGACCTAGCACTGAAGCTTTCTTT. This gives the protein CASSLRPSTEAFF.

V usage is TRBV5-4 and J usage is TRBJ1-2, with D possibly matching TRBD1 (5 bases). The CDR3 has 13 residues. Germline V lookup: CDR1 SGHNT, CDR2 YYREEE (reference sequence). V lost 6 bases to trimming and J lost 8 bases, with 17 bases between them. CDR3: CASTRLEGHGYTF. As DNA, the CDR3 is TGTGCCAGCACTCGTTTGGAGGGGCACGGCTACACCTTC.

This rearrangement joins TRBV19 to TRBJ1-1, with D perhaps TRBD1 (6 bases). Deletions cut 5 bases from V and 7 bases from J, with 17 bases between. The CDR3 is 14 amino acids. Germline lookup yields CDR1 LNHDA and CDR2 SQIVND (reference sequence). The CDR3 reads CASSWTAPGGEAFF. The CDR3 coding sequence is TGTGCCAGTAGTTGGACAGCTCCGGGGGGTGAAGCTTTCTTT.

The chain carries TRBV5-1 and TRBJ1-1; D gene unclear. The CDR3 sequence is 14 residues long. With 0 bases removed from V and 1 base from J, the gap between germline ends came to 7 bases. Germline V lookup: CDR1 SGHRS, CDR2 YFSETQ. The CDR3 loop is CASSLVGRNTEAFF. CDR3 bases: TGCGCCAGCAGCTTGGTAGGGAGGAACACTGAAGCTTTCTTT.

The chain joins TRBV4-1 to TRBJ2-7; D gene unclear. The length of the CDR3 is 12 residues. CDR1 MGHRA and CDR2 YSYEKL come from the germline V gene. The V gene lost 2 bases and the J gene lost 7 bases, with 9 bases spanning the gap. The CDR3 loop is CASSQPPGEQYF. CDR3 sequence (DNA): TGCGCCAGCAGCCAACCCCCGGGTGAGCAGTACTTC.

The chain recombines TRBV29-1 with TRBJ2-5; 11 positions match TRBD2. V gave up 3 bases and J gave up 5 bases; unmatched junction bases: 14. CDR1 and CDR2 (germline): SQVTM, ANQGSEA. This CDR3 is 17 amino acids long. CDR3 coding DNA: TGCAGCGTTGATGGGGAACTAGCGGGGGCCCCTAGTGAGACCCAGTACTTC. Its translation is CSVDGELAGAPSETQYF.

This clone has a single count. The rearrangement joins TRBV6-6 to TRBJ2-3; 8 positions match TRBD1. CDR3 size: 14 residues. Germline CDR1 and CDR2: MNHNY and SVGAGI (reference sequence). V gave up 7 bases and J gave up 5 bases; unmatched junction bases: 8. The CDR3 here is CASNPTGVRDTQYF. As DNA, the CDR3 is TGTGCCAGCAATCCGACAGGGGTGAGAGATACGCAGTATTTT.

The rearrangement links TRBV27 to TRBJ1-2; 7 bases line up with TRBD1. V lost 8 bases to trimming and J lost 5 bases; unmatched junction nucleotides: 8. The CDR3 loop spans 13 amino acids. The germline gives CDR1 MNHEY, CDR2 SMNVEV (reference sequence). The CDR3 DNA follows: TGTGCCAGCGCCAGGGGGGCATTTTATGGCTACACCTTC. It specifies CASARGAFYGYTF.

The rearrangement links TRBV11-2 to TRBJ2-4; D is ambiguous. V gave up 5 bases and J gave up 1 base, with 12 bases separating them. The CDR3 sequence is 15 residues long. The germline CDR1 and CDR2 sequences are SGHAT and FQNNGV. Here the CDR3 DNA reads TGTGCCAGCAGCCCCCTCTCTCCCGCCAAAAACATTCAGTACTTC. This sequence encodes CASSPLSPAKNIQYF.

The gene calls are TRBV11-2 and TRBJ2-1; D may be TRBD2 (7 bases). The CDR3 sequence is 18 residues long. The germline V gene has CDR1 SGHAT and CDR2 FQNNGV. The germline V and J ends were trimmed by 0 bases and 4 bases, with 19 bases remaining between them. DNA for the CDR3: TGTGCCAGCAGCTTAGATTACTACGAGGGGGGGGTTTACAATGAGCAGTTCTTC. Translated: CASSLDYYEGGVYNEQFF. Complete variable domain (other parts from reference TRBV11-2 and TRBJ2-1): EAGVAQSPRYKIIEKRQSVAFWCNPISGHATLYWYQQILGQGPKLLIQFQNNGVVDDSQLPKDRFSAERLKGVDSTLKIQPAKLEDSAVYLCASSLDYYEGGVYNEQFFGPGTRLTVL.

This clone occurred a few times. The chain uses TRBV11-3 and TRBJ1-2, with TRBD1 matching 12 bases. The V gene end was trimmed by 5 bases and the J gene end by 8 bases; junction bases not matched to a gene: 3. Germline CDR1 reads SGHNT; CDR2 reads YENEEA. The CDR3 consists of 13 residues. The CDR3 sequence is CASSPGTGGGYTF. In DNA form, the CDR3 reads TGTGCCAGCAGCCCCGGGACAGGGGGCGGCTACACCTTC.

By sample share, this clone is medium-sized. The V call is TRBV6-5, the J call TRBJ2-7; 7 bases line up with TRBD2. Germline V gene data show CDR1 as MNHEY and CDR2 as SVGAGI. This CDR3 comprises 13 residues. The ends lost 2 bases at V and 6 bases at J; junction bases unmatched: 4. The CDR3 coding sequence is TGTGCCAGCAGTTACGGGGCTAGCGGCGAGCAGTACTTC. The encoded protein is CASSYGASGEQYF.

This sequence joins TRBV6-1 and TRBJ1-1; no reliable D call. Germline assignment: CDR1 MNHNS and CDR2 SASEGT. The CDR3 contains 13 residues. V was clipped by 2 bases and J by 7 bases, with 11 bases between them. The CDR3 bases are TGTGCCAGCAGTGAATGGGTTCGAGGTGAAGCTTTCTTT. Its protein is CASSEWVRGEAFF.

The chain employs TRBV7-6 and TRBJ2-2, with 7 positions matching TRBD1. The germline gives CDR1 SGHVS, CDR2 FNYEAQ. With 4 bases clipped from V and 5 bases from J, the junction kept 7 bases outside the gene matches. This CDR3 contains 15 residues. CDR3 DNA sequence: TGTGCCAGCAGCTCATTTACAGGGGTAACCGGGGAGCTGTTTTTT. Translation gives CASSSFTGVTGELFF.

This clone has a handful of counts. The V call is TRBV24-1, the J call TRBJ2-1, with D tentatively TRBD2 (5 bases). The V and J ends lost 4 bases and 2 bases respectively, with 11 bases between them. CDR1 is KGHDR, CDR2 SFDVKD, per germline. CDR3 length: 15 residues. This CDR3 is CATSDQTGAYNEQFF. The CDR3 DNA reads TGTGCCACCAGTGACCAAACCGGGGCCTACAATGAGCAGTTCTTC.

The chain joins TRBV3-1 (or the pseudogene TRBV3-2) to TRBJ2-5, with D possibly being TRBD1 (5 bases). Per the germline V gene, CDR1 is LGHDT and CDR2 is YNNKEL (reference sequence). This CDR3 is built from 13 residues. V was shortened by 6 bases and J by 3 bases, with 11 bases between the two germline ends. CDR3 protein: CASRTQGKETQYF. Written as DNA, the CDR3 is TGTGCCAGCAGAACCCAGGGTAAAGAGACCCAGTACTTC.

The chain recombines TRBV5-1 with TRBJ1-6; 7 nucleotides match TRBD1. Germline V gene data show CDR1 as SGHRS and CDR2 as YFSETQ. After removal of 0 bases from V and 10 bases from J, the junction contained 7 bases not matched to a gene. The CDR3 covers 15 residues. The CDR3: CASSLEATGNSPLHF. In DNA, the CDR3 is TGCGCCAGCAGCTTGGAGGCGACAGGGAACTCACCCCTCCACTTT. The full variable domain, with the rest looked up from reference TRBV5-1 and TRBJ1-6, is KAGVTQTPRYLIKTRGQQVTLSCSPISGHRSVSWYQQTPGQGLQFLFEYFSETQRNKGNFPGRFSGRQFSNSRSEMNVSTLELGDSALYLCASSLEATGNSPLHFGNGTRLTVT.

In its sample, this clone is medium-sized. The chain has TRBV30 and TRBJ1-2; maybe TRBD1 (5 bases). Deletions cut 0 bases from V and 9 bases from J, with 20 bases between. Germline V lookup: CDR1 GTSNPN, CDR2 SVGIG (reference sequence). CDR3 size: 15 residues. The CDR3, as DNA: TGTGCCTGGAGTGTAGGGGATCCTTGGGGCGCGAGCTACACCTTC. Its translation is CAWSVGDPWGASYTF.

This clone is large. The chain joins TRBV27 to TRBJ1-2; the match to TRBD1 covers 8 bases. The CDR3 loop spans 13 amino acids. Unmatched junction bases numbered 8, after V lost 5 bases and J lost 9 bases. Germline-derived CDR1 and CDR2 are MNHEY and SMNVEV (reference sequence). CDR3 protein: CASSLKRTGSYTF. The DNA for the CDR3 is TGTGCCAGCAGTCTCAAAAGGACAGGGAGCTACACCTTC.

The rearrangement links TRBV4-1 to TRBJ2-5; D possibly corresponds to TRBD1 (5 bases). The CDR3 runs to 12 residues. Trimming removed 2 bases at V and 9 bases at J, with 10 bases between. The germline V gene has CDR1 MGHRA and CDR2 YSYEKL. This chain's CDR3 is CASSQSAGPQYF. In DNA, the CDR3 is TGCGCCAGCAGCCAATCCGCAGGGCCCCAGTACTTC.

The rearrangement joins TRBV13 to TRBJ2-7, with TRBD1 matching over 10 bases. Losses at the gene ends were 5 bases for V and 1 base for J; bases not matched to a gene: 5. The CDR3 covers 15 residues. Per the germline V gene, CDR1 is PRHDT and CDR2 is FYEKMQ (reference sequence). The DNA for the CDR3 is TGTGCCAGCAGCGCCGGGACAGGGGTATCCTACGAGCAGTACTTC. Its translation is CASSAGTGVSYEQYF. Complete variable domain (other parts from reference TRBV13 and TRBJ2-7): AAGVIQSPRHLIKEKRETATLKCYPIPRHDTVYWYQQGPGQDPQFLISFYEKMQSDKGSIPDRFSAQQFSDYHSELNMSSLELGDSALYFCASSAGTGVSYEQYFGPGTRLTVT.

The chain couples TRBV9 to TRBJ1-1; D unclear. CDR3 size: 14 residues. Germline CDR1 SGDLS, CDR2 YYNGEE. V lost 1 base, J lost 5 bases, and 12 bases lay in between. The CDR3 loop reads CASSVTPRGTEAFF. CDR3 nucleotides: TGTGCCAGCAGCGTAACCCCCCGAGGGACTGAAGCTTTCTTT.

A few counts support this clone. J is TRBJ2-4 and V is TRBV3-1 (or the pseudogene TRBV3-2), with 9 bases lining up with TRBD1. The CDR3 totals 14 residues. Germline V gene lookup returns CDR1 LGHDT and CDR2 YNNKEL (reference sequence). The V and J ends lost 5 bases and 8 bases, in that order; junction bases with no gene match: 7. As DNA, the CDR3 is TGTGCCAGCAGCGGCGGGACAGGGTTGGACATTCAGTACTTC. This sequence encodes CASSGGTGLDIQYF.

The CDR3 nucleotides are TGTGCCAGCAGCCAAGATTACACCCGACAGGGAAACTATGGCTACACCTTC. Encoded protein: CASSQDYTRQGNYGYTF. This chain connects TRBV4-2 to TRBJ1-2, with 7 bases identical to TRBD1. The V and J ends lost 0 bases and 2 bases, in that order; junction bases with no gene match: 9. The CDR3 covers 17 residues. Germline CDR1 and CDR2: LGHNA and YNFKEQ.

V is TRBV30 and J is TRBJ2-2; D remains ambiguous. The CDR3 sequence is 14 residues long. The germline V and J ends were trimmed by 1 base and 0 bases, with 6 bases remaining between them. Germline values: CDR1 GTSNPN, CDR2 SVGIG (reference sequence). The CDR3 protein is CAWSAYSNTGELFF. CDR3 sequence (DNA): TGTGCCTGGAGTGCCTATTCGAACACCGGGGAGCTGTTTTTT.

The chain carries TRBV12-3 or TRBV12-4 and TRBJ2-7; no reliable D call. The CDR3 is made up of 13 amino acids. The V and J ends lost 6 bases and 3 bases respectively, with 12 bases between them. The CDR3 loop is CASRLNTDYEQYF. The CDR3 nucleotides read TGTGCCAGCAGGCTAAATACAGACTACGAGCAGTACTTC.

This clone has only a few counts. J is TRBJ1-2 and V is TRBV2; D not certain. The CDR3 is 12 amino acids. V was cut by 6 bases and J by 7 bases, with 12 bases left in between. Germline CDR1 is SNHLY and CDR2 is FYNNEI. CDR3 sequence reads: CASRPEMRGYTF. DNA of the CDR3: TGTGCCAGCAGACCCGAGATGCGTGGCTACACCTTC. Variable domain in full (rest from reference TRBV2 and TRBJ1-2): EPEVTQTPSHQVTQMGQEVILRCVPISNHLYFYWYRQILGQKVEFLVSFYNNEISEKSEIFDDQFSVERPDGSNFTLKIRSTKLEDSAMYFCASRPEMRGYTFGSGTRLTVV.

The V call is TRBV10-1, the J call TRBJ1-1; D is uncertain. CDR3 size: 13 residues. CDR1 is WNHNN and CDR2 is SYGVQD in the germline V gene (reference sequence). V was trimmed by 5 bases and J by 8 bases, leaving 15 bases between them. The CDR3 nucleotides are TGCGCCAGCAGTCCGGGCGGGTATTTGGAAGCTTTCTTT. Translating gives CASSPGGYLEAFF.

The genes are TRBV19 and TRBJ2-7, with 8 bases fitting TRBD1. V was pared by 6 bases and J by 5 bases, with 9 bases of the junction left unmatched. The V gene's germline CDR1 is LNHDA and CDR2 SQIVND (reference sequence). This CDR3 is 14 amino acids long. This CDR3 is CASSRTGGFDEQYF. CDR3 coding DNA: TGTGCCAGTAGCCGAACAGGGGGATTCGACGAGCAGTACTTC.

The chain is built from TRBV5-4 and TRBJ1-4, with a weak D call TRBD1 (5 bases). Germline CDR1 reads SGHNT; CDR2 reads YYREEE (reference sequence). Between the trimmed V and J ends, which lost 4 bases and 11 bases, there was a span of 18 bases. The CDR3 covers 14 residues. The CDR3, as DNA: TGTGCCAGCAGCGAAGGGGCTAAAATGAGGAAACTGTTTTTT. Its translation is CASSEGAKMRKLFF.